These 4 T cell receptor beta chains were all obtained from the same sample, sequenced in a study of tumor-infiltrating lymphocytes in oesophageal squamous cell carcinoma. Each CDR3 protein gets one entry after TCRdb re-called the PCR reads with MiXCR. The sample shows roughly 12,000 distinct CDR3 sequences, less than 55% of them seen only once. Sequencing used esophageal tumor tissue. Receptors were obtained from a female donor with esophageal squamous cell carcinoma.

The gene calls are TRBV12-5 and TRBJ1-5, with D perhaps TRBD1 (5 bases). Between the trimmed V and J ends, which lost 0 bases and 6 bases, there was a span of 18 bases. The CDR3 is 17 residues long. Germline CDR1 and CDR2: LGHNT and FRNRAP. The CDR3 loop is CASGLVGGEGLVQPQHF. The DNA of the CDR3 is TGTGCTAGTGGTTTGGTTGGTGGGGAGGGGTTAGTTCAGCCCCAGCATTTT. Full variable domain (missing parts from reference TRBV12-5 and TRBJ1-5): DARVTQTPRHKVTEMGQEVTMRCQPILGHNTVFWYRQTMMQGLELLAYFRNRAPLDDSGMPKDRFSAEMPDATLATLKIQPSEPRDSAVYFCASGLVGGEGLVQPQHFGDGTRLSIL.

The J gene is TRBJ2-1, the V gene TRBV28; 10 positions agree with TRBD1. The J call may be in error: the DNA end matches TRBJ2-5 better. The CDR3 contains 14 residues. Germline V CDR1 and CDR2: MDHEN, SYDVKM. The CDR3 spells CASSPGTGEETQYF. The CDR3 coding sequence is TGTGCCAGCAGCCCCGGGACAGGGGAAGAGACCCAGTACTTC.

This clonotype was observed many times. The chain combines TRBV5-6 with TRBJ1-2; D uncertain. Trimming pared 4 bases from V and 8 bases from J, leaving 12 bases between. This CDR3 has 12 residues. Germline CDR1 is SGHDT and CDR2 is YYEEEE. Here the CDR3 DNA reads TGTGCCAGCAGCCGAAACCCGAGGGGCTACACCTTC. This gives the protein CASSRNPRGYTF.

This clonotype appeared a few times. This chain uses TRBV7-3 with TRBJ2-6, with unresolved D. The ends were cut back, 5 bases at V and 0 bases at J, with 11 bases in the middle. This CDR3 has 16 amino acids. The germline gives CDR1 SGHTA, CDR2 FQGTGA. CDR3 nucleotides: TGTGCCAGCAGCCCGCTGGGAAGCTCTGGGGCCAACGTCCTGACTTTC. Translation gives CASSPLGSSGANVLTF.